This is a list of T cell receptor beta chains from one sample in a study of blood T cells in healthy people across ages. TCRdb reprocessed the 5' RACE reads with MiXCR, giving one entry per CDR3 protein. Among about 1.4 million distinct CDR3 sequences listed, around 59% were seen once. Sequencing used blood. Receptor source: a man between 18 and 29 years old in good health. Each CDR3 is given with its conserved first and last residue. Fields, in order: D gene, clone size, J gene, V gene, CDR3 protein, CDR3 DNA. A D gene is named only where the DNA matches it firmly. Part of the rows lack a size; the others show once, few, many or a class for expanded clones.

d_call: TRBD2; clone_size: -; j_call: TRBJ2-7; v_call: TRBV10-3; cdr3_aa: CAIRPLAGSYEQYF; cdr3_nt: TGTGCCATCAGGCCACTAGCGGGGAGCTACGAGCAGTACTTC
d_call: -; clone_size: -; j_call: TRBJ1-1; v_call: TRBV29-1; cdr3_aa: CSAYRDGVPRGTEAFF; cdr3_nt: TGCAGCGCGTACCGGGACGGGGTCCCCAGGGGCACTGAAGCTTTCTTT
d_call: -; clone_size: -; j_call: TRBJ2-3; v_call: TRBV7-2; cdr3_aa: CASSTDSAREYF; cdr3_nt: TGTGCCAGCAGCACAGACTCAGCAAGGGAGTATTTT
d_call: -; clone_size: -; j_call: TRBJ2-3; v_call: TRBV7-2; cdr3_aa: CASSPGRNREDTQYF; cdr3_nt: TGTGCCAGCAGTCCCGGACGAAATAGAGAAGATACGCAGTATTTT
d_call: -; clone_size: -; j_call: TRBJ2-3; v_call: TRBV29-1; cdr3_aa: CSVTQGGVQYF; cdr3_nt: TGCAGCGTTACTCAGGGGGGTGTGCAGTATTTT
d_call: TRBD1; clone_size: few; j_call: TRBJ2-7; v_call: TRBV5-1; cdr3_aa: CASSFGTADYEQYF; cdr3_nt: TGCGCCAGCAGCTTTGGGACAGCCGACTACGAGCAGTACTTC
d_call: -; clone_size: few; j_call: TRBJ2-7; v_call: TRBV24-1; cdr3_aa: CATGQTSYEQYF; cdr3_nt: TGTGCCACCGGGCAGACCTCCTACGAGCAGTACTTC
d_call: -; clone_size: -; j_call: TRBJ2-7; v_call: TRBV7-2; cdr3_aa: CASSLRTGRAYEQYF; cdr3_nt: TGTGCCAGCAGCTTACGGACAGGGAGGGCCTACGAGCAGTACTTC
d_call: TRBD1; clone_size: -; j_call: TRBJ2-7; v_call: TRBV6-6; cdr3_aa: CASRNRGHSYEQYF; cdr3_nt: TGTGCCAGCAGAAACAGGGGCCACTCCTACGAGCAGTACTTC
d_call: -; clone_size: many; j_call: TRBJ1-5; v_call: TRBV12-3/TRBV12-4; cdr3_aa: CASSLGTGNQPQHF; cdr3_nt: TGTGCCAGCAGTTTGGGGACGGGAAATCAGCCCCAGCATTTT
d_call: -; clone_size: once; j_call: TRBJ1-4; v_call: TRBV7-2; cdr3_aa: CASSWDGTNEKLFF; cdr3_nt: TGTGCCAGCAGCTGGGACGGAACTAATGAAAAACTGTTTTTT
d_call: -; clone_size: few; j_call: TRBJ1-4; v_call: TRBV29-1; cdr3_aa: CSVVLMGVANEKLFF; cdr3_nt: TGCAGCGTTGTCCTTATGGGGGTAGCTAATGAAAAACTGTTTTTT
d_call: TRBD2; clone_size: once; j_call: TRBJ2-7; v_call: TRBV7-8; cdr3_aa: CASSLVAGVSEQYF; cdr3_nt: TGTGCCAGCAGCTTAGTAGCGGGAGTTAGCGAGCAGTACTTC
d_call: -; clone_size: -; j_call: TRBJ2-1; v_call: TRBV7-9; cdr3_aa: CASSLRGSLRDEQFF; cdr3_nt: TGTGCCAGCAGCTTACGAGGGAGTCTTAGGGATGAGCAGTTCTTC
d_call: -; clone_size: -; j_call: TRBJ2-1; v_call: TRBV9; cdr3_aa: CASSVEGRRQFF; cdr3_nt: TGTGCCAGCAGCGTAGAGGGGAGGAGGCAGTTCTTC
d_call: TRBD1; clone_size: few; j_call: TRBJ2-7; v_call: TRBV7-2; cdr3_aa: CASSSRQGAYEQYF; cdr3_nt: TGTGCCAGCAGCTCAAGACAGGGGGCCTACGAGCAGTACTTC
d_call: -; clone_size: few; j_call: TRBJ1-4; v_call: TRBV2; cdr3_aa: CASRMDSRNEKLFF; cdr3_nt: TGTGCCAGCCGAATGGACAGCCGAAATGAAAAACTGTTTTTT
d_call: -; clone_size: -; j_call: TRBJ2-1; v_call: TRBV24-1; cdr3_aa: CATSDNDGSYNEQFF; cdr3_nt: TGTGCCACCAGTGACAATGACGGGTCCTACAATGAGCAGTTCTTC
d_call: -; clone_size: -; j_call: TRBJ2-2; v_call: TRBV18; cdr3_aa: CASSQSGPSNTGELFF; cdr3_nt: TGTGCCAGCTCACAATCGGGGCCCTCGAACACCGGGGAGCTGTTTTTT
d_call: -; clone_size: -; j_call: TRBJ2-7; v_call: TRBV20-1; cdr3_aa: CSARELRDSFYEQYF; cdr3_nt: TGCAGTGCTAGAGAGTTGCGGGATAGTTTCTACGAGCAGTACTTC
d_call: -; clone_size: -; j_call: TRBJ2-7; v_call: TRBV10-3; cdr3_aa: CAIADTGSSYEQYF; cdr3_nt: TGTGCCATCGCGGACACAGGGAGCTCCTACGAGCAGTACTTC
d_call: -; clone_size: -; j_call: TRBJ1-6; v_call: TRBV20-1; cdr3_aa: CSASVPGGTNSPLHF; cdr3_nt: TGCAGTGCTAGTGTTCCGGGGGGTACTAACTCACCCCTCCACTTT
d_call: -; clone_size: few; j_call: TRBJ2-3; v_call: TRBV27; cdr3_aa: CASSYGFTDTQYF; cdr3_nt: TGTGCCAGCAGTTATGGCTTCACAGATACGCAGTATTTT